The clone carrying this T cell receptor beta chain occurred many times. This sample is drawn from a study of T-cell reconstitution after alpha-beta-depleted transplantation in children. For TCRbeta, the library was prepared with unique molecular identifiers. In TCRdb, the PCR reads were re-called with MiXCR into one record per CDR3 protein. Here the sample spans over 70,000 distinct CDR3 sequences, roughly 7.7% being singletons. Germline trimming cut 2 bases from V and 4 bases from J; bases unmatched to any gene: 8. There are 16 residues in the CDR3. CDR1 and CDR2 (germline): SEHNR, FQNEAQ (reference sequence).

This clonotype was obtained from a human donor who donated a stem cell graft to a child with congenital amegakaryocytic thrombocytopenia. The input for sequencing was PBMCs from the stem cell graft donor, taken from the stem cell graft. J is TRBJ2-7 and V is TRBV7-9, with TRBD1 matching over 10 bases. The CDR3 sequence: CASSLTGSGQGYEQYF. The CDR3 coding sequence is TGTGCCAGCAGCTTAACTGGTTCGGGACAGGGGTACGAGCAGTACTTC.